This TCR beta chain was recorded in a study of cytomegalovirus exposure and HLA in healthy donors (dated 2017 in TCRdb). In the study overall: According to a later analysis, one platform produced both the roughly 130 validation repertoires and the approximately 660 repertoires of the first cohort. The study aimed to test whether cataloging public T cell receptors could reveal signatures of past pathogen exposure. Along with the approximately 600-subject first cohort, a separate validation cohort of around 120 different subjects was used. To predict cytomegalovirus infection status, the study combined high-throughput TCR immunosequencing, statistical association of individual TCRs with disease status, and machine learning. The full study reports these points: In a later analysis, TCRs clustered in the first cohort were found to also tend to co-occur in the roughly 130 validation repertoires, with approximately 94% of cluster scores above 0. The study listed approximately 160 TCR beta chains as associated with cytomegalovirus. The validation cohort had no HLA typing available for a later analysis, so co-occurrence within that cohort was assessed over all 120 or so repertoires. Most TCR sequences were observed very rarely across donors, whereas some public TCRs were present in many individuals. In vitro tests confirmed that a few of the cytomegalovirus-associated TCR beta chains recognize cytomegalovirus antigens. The authors suggested that the approach could potentially be extended to other disease states and immunological phenotypes. Cytomegalovirus status was reported to be diagnosed by the classifier with high specificity and sensitivity in both the original and validation cohorts.

Donors formed part of the validation cohort, which comprised about 120 subjects and was distinct from the first cohort of under 850 subjects. In the germline V gene, CDR1 corresponds to SNHLY and CDR2 to FYNNEI. The germline V and J ends show losses of 7 bases and 2 bases respectively, and no gene match explains 7 bases of the junction. Measured from the cysteine to the phenylalanine, the CDR3 is 15 residues long. Left in the record is the CDR3 DNA by itself, 45 bases read in frame from the first base. The library was made by the immunoSEQ multiplex PCR assay. Turning to the authors' computational methods: A statistical classification framework was developed to diagnose cytomegalovirus status using the catalog of TCR beta chain sequences. TCRdb carries this immuneACCESS record with in-frame sequences only. Its versions omit some clonotypes, under half of them owing to an unresolved V gene in the studies checked, with the rest unexplained. V and J calls and clone size are those listed in that table; D and trimming were worked out from the DNA. The sample table records approximately 140,000 clones; approximately 84% of these occur just once. In total, the top ten clones hold around 1.4% of the sample.

Regarding this clone: Its antigen remains unidentified. No base quality values were provided; no much bigger clone lies one nucleotide off.

The chain is assembled from TRBV2 and TRBJ2-2, with 7 central nucleotides matching TRBD2. Sequencing was performed on PBMCs. The clonotype comes from a woman aged 25-40 years in good health and CMV-seronegative. The CDR3 is CASTPGLRNTGELFF. The nucleotide sequence reads TGTGCCAGCACCCCGGGACTACGAAACACCGGGGAGCTGTTTTTT.